The next 5 T cell receptor beta chains were all read from a single sample in a study of cytomegalovirus exposure and HLA in healthy donors (dated 2017 in TCRdb). The library was made by the immunoSEQ multiplex PCR assay. For the multiplex PCR, a mixture combining 60 forward primers for TCR Vbeta segments and 13 reverse primers for TCR Jbeta segments was used. TCRdb took over this immuneACCESS table, retaining in-frame rearrangements with V and J assigned. Such tables are incomplete; in checked studies, under half of the missing clones stem from an unresolved V gene, and the remainder is unexplained. Within this sample are some 150,000 clones, with roughly 80% of them counted one time only. 3% to 4% of the sample is in the top ten clones. The sample comprised PBMCs. These receptors were collected from a male donor in good health and CMV-seronegative.

V and J are TRBV9 and TRBJ2-7, with TRBD1 matching 10 bases. Germline V lookup: CDR1 SGDLS, CDR2 YYNGEE. The CDR3 contains 17 residues. After removal of 0 bases from V and 2 bases from J, the junction contained 8 bases not matched to a gene. In DNA, the CDR3 is TGTGCCAGCAGCGTAGATCCCGGGACAGGGGCACCCTACGAGCAGTACTTC. Translation: CASSVDPGTGAPYEQYF.

J is TRBJ1-1 and V is TRBV9; D call uncertain. CDR3 length equals 15 residues. CDR1 SGDLS and CDR2 YYNGEE come from the germline V gene. The ends were cut back, 3 bases at V and 0 bases at J, with 12 bases in the middle. CDR3 in amino acids: CASSAEFSVNTEAFF. The CDR3 DNA follows: TGTGCCAGCAGCGCCGAGTTTAGCGTGAACACTGAAGCTTTCTTT.

The CDR3 loop reads CASSEGDRFAYEQYF. DNA for the CDR3: TGTGCCAGCAGTGAAGGGGACAGGTTCGCCTACGAGCAGTACTTC. This chain uses TRBV2 with TRBJ2-7; 8 nucleotides line up with TRBD1. The CDR3 is 15 amino acids. The V and J ends lost 1 base and 2 bases, in that order; junction bases with no gene match: 4. Per germline, CDR1 SNHLY and CDR2 FYNNEI.

The chain is built from TRBV15 and TRBJ2-7, with 8 bases that match TRBD2. This CDR3 is built from 15 residues. Germline V gives CDR1 LNHNV, CDR2 YYDKDF (reference sequence). V dropped 0 bases and J dropped 7; count of bases not matched to a gene: 8. The CDR3: CATSRDSPRGEEQYF. The CDR3 bases are TGTGCCACCAGCAGAGATTCACCGCGGGGGGAAGAGCAGTACTTC. Combining the CDR3 with reference TRBV15 and TRBJ2-7 gives the whole variable domain DAMVIQNPRYQVTQFGKPVTLSCSQTLNHNVMYWYQQKSSQAPKLLFHYYDKDFNNEADTPDNFQSRRPNTSFCFLDIRSPGLGDTAMYLCATSRDSPRGEEQYFGPGTRLTVT.

This chain uses TRBV7-2 with TRBJ2-1; TRBD2 matches 10 bases. There are 15 residues in the CDR3. Germline loops: CDR1 SGHTA, CDR2 FQGNSA. With 4 bases clipped from V and 5 bases from J, the junction kept 5 bases outside the gene matches. The chain's CDR3 is CASSSGLARNNEQFF. In nucleotides, the CDR3 is TGTGCCAGCAGCTCGGGACTAGCGAGAAACAATGAGCAGTTCTTC.